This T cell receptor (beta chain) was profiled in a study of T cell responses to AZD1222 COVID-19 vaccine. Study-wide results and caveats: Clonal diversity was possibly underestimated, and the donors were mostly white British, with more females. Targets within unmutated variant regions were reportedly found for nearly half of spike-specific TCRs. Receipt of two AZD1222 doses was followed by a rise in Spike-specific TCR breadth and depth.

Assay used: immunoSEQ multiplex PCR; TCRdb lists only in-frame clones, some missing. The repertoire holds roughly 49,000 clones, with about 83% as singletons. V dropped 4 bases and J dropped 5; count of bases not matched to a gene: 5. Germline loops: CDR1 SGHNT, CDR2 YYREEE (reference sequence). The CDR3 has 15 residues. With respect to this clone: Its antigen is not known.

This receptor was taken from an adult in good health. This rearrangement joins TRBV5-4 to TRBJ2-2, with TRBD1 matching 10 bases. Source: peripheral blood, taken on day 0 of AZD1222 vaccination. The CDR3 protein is CASSAGTGVTGELFF. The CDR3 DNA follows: TGTGCCAGCAGCGCCGGGACAGGGGTTACCGGGGAGCTGTTTTTT.